The 20 T cell receptor beta chains reported below all come from one sample, sequenced in a study of blood T cell repertoires in COVID-19. TCRdb's table, derived via immunoSEQ multiplex PCR, lists solely in-frame clones and lacks some. The sample consists of hundreds of thousands of clones, roughly 85% of them appearing once. The material sequenced was PBMCs or T cells enriched from blood (not recorded which). The receptor source for this set is a woman between 45 and 60 years old with acute COVID-19.

This sequence joins TRBV7-9 and TRBJ2-5, with 9 bases that match TRBD1. V lost 4 bases, J lost 7 bases, and 7 bases stayed unmatched. The CDR3 is 14 amino acids. CDR1 SEHNR and CDR2 FQNEAQ come from the germline V gene (reference sequence). The CDR3 DNA sequence: TGTGCCAGCAGCTATAGGACAGGGGTAGGGACCCAGTACTTC. Protein: CASSYRTGVGTQYF.

Here the CDR3 DNA reads TGTGCCAGCAGTGAAACTCTGAACACTGAAGCTTTCTTT. Its protein is CASSETLNTEAFF. The chain combines TRBV25-1 with TRBJ1-1; no firm D call. Trimming shortened V by 2 bases and J by 0 bases, and 4 bases separated the two germline ends. Germline loops: CDR1 MGHDK, CDR2 SYGVNS. CDR3 size: 13 residues.

The chain links TRBV5-1 to TRBJ2-1; 15 bases agree with TRBD2. The CDR3 runs 16 residues. In germline, CDR1 is SGHRS, CDR2 YFSETQ. Trimming cost V 4 bases and J 9 bases; bases outside gene matches: 8. CDR3: CASSAGLAGGIPEQFF. DNA for the CDR3: TGCGCCAGCAGCGCGGGACTAGCGGGGGGCATTCCTGAGCAGTTCTTC.

The chain combines TRBV4-3 with TRBJ2-6; D not certain. This CDR3 has 15 amino acids. Germline V lookup: CDR1 LGHNA, CDR2 YSLEER. Trimming shortened V by 1 base and J by 0 bases, and 4 bases separated the two germline ends. For the CDR3, the DNA is TGCGCCAGCAGCCAAGCCAGCTCTGGGGCCAACGTCCTGACTTTC. Its protein is CASSQASSGANVLTF.

This clone was observed a single time. V is TRBV6-5 and J is TRBJ2-1, with D tentatively TRBD1 (5 bases). The CDR3 spans 15 residues. V shed 6 bases and J shed 4 bases, with 16 bases lying between them. CDR1 and CDR2 (germline): MNHEY, SVGAGI. This CDR3 reads CASSRVDKAYNEQFF. DNA for the CDR3: TGTGCCAGCAGCCGGGTGGACAAGGCGTACAATGAGCAGTTCTTC.

The J gene is TRBJ2-1, the V gene TRBV5-6; TRBD2 matches 11 bases. The trim removed 4 bases at V and 4 bases at J, leaving 4 bases unmatched. The CDR3 covers 15 residues. Germline CDR1 is SGHDT and CDR2 is YYEEEE. In DNA form, the CDR3 reads TGTGCCAGCAGCGGCGGGACTAGCGGTTACAATGAGCAGTTCTTC. This encodes CASSGGTSGYNEQFF. Based on the CDR3 plus reference TRBV5-6 and TRBJ2-1, the full variable domain is DAGVTQSPTHLIKTRGQQVTLRCSPKSGHDTVSWYQQALGQGPQFIFQYYEEEERQRGNFPDRFSGHQFPNYSSELNVNALLLGDSALYLCASSGGTSGYNEQFFGPGTRLTVL.

The chain uses TRBV30 and TRBJ2-1, with a possible D match to TRBD2 (7 bases). The CDR3 loop spans 14 amino acids. Per germline, CDR1 GTSNPN and CDR2 SVGIG (reference sequence). V shed 2 bases and J shed 6 bases, with 14 bases lying between them. In DNA form, the CDR3 reads TGTGCCTGGAGTCAACAGGGAGGGTTCAATGAGCAGTTCTTC. Its protein is CAWSQQGGFNEQFF.

CDR3 residues: CASSGVVSYEQYF. The DNA for the CDR3 is TGTGCCAGCTCCGGGGTGGTTTCCTACGAGCAGTACTTC. The rearrangement joins TRBV6-1 to TRBJ2-7, with a possible D match to TRBD2 (5 bases). The CDR3 is 13 amino acids. Germline V gives CDR1 MNHNS, CDR2 SASEGT. Trimming shortened V by 8 bases and J by 1 base, and 12 bases separated the two germline ends.

This clone was counted only a few times. The chain couples TRBV6-5 to TRBJ2-5, with TRBD2 matching 11 bases. The CDR3 loop spans 16 amino acids. Trimming cost V 4 bases and J 3 bases; bases outside gene matches: 7. Germline V gene sequence: CDR1 MNHEY, CDR2 SVGAGI. The CDR3 loop reads CASSFLSGGVKETQYF. Written as DNA, the CDR3 is TGTGCCAGCAGTTTCCTTAGCGGGGGGGTCAAAGAGACCCAGTACTTC.

The chain has TRBV19 and TRBJ1-2; D is unresolved. Between the trimmed V and J ends, which lost 4 bases and 6 bases, there was a span of 9 bases. Germline CDR1 reads LNHDA; CDR2 reads SQIVND (reference sequence). This CDR3 is 12 amino acids long. CDR3 in amino acids: CASSTRADGYTF. In DNA, the CDR3 is TGTGCCAGTAGTACGAGGGCCGATGGCTACACCTTC.

This chain links TRBV5-1 with TRBJ1-3; the D is unclear. CDR3 size: 13 residues. Deletions cut 4 bases from V and 0 bases from J, with 5 bases between. Germline lookup yields CDR1 SGHRS and CDR2 YFSETQ. CDR3 DNA: TGCGCCAGCAGCATCTACTCTGGAAACACCATATATTTT. Translating it yields CASSIYSGNTIYF. Full variable domain (remainder filled in from reference TRBV5-1 and TRBJ1-3): KAGVTQTPRYLIKTRGQQVTLSCSPISGHRSVSWYQQTPGQGLQFLFEYFSETQRNKGNFPGRFSGRQFSNSRSEMNVSTLELGDSALYLCASSIYSGNTIYFGEGSWLTVV.

The CDR3 protein is CAWTRGGPRDNSPLHF. Here the CDR3 DNA reads TGTGCCTGGACGCGGGGAGGGCCCCGGGATAATTCACCCCTCCACTTT. The V and J genes are TRBV30 and TRBJ1-6; D gene ambiguous. Germline CDR1 is GTSNPN and CDR2 is SVGIG (reference sequence). The CDR3 is 16 amino acids. Deletions cut 4 bases from V and 5 bases from J, with 18 bases between.

The rearrangement joins TRBV6-2 or TRBV6-3 to TRBJ1-2; 10 bases are a match to TRBD1. This CDR3 comprises 15 residues. The ends lost 2 bases at V and 2 bases at J; junction bases unmatched: 2. The germline gives CDR1 MNHEY, CDR2 SVGEGT. The CDR3 is CASSYEGQGNYGYTF. CDR3 nucleotide sequence: TGTGCCAGCAGTTACGAGGGACAGGGGAACTATGGCTACACCTTC.

This rearrangement joins TRBV27 to TRBJ1-1; no firm D call. V was clipped by 7 bases and J by 0 bases, with 9 bases between them. CDR1 is MNHEY, CDR2 SMNVEV, per germline (reference sequence). The CDR3 extends over 13 amino acids. This CDR3 is CASNLNLNTEAFF. The CDR3 DNA reads as TGTGCCAGCAACCTAAACCTGAACACTGAAGCTTTCTTT.

The V call is TRBV6-5, the J call TRBJ1-1, with D maybe TRBD1 (5 bases). With 0 bases removed from V and 0 bases from J, the gap between germline ends came to 8 bases. The germline gives CDR1 MNHEY, CDR2 SVGAGI. The CDR3 covers 15 residues. The CDR3 sequence is CASSYSPGVNTEAFF. The CDR3 DNA follows: TGTGCCAGCAGTTACTCGCCGGGGGTGAACACTGAAGCTTTCTTT.

CDR3 in DNA: TGTGCCAGCAGTCGGACAGGGTTGAACACTGAAGCTTTCTTT. It codes for CASSRTGLNTEAFF. V usage is TRBV25-1 and J usage is TRBJ1-1, with 8 bases identical to TRBD1. CDR3 length equals 14 residues. Germline V CDR1 and CDR2: MGHDK, SYGVNS. After removal of 5 bases from V and 0 bases from J, the junction contained 2 bases not matched to a gene.

The chain is built from TRBV19 and TRBJ2-7; 7 bases are a match to TRBD1. Trimming took 6 bases from V and 5 from J; bases not matched to a gene: 10. The CDR3 is made up of 14 amino acids. Looked up from germline, CDR1 is LNHDA and CDR2 is SQIVND (reference sequence). CDR3 region: CASSPTGTFNEQYF. The CDR3 bases are TGTGCCAGTAGCCCGACAGGGACCTTCAACGAGCAGTACTTC.

The CDR3 DNA follows: TGTGCCACCAGCAGCGAACAGGGGGCGCAGAGTGGCTACACCTTC. Protein: CATSSEQGAQSGYTF. The chain joins TRBV15 to TRBJ1-2; 9 bases map to TRBD1. J gave up 7 bases and V 3 bases, and 9 bases lay outside the gene matches. The CDR3 runs 15 residues. Germline CDR1 is LNHNV and CDR2 is YYDKDF (reference sequence).

V is TRBV4-3 and J is TRBJ1-5; no clear D gene. Trimming removed 1 base from V and 0 bases from J, with 10 bases in between. This CDR3 comprises 16 residues. Germline lookup yields CDR1 LGHNA and CDR2 YSLEER. CDR3 region: CASSQGAFNSNQPQHF. CDR3 coding DNA: TGCGCCAGCAGCCAAGGGGCATTTAATAGCAATCAGCCCCAGCATTTT.

In its sample, this clone was seen a few times. V is TRBV10-3 and J is TRBJ2-7; 7 bases agree with TRBD1. The germline V gene has CDR1 ENHRY and CDR2 SYGVKD. The CDR3 is 14 residues long. V was pared by 4 bases and J by 2 bases, with 5 bases of the junction left unmatched. CDR3 region: CAISGLQGTYEQYF. For the CDR3, the DNA is TGTGCCATCAGTGGGCTACAGGGGACCTACGAGCAGTACTTC.